Listed below are T cell receptor beta chains from one sample, sequenced in a study of blood T cells in healthy people across ages. TCRdb re-derived calls from the 5' RACE reads in MiXCR, one entry per CDR3 protein. Among around 1.1 million distinct CDR3 sequences listed, roughly two fifths were seen once. Sequences were obtained from blood. These TCRs come from a man between 18 and 35 years old in good health. Both conserved end residues are part of each CDR3. A D gene is named only where the DNA matches it firmly. Clone size is not always given. Where it is, it says once, few, many or a class for expanded clones.

CDR3 protein,CDR3 DNA,D gene,J gene,clone size,V gene
CASGASRNTGELFF,TGTGCCAGCGGGGCTAGCAGAAACACCGGGGAGCTGTTTTTT,NA,TRBJ2-2,few,TRBV7-2
CASRAGTGPMYNEQFF,TGTGCCAGCAGGGCCGGGACAGGGCCGATGTACAATGAGCAGTTCTTC,TRBD1,TRBJ2-1,NA,TRBV2
CASSDTTGGVSGELFF,TGCGCCAGCAGCGATACGACAGGGGGGGTCTCCGGGGAGCTGTTTTTT,TRBD1,TRBJ2-2,NA,TRBV4-3
CSARVAGVVGYTF,TGCAGTGCTAGAGTTGCGGGAGTGGTTGGCTACACCTTC,NA,TRBJ1-2,NA,TRBV20-1
CASSDSGLDNEQFF,TGTGCCAGCAGTGATTCAGGGTTGGACAATGAGCAGTTCTTC,NA,TRBJ2-1,NA,TRBV11-2
CASRRPYTGGEQYF,TGTGCCAGCAGAAGGCCTTACACAGGGGGAGAGCAGTACTTC,TRBD1,TRBJ2-7,NA,TRBV2
CASSPGKATNTEAFF,TGTGCCAGCAGCCCCGGGAAGGCTACGAACACTGAAGCTTTCTTT,NA,TRBJ1-1,NA,TRBV9
CASYNTGELFF,TGCGCCAGCTACAACACCGGGGAGCTGTTTTTT,NA,TRBJ2-2,NA,TRBV5-1
CASSLGGQGPPDTQYF,TGCGCCAGCAGCTTGGGAGGACAGGGGCCCCCAGATACGCAGTATTTT,TRBD1,TRBJ2-3,NA,TRBV5-1
CASSLGAGTELAKNIQYF,TGCGCCAGCAGCTTGGGGGCCGGGACAGAGCTAGCCAAAAACATTCAGTACTTC,TRBD1,TRBJ2-4,NA,TRBV5-1
CASSKTGEPYNEQYF,TGTGCCAGCAGTAAAACAGGGGAACCCTACAATGAGCAGTACTTC,TRBD1,TRBJ2-7,once,TRBV12-3/TRBV12-4
CSAKTYSGAAYEQYF,TGCAGTGCTAAAACCTATAGCGGGGCTGCCTACGAGCAGTACTTC,TRBD2,TRBJ2-7,few,TRBV20-1
CASSLPYDSAGDDYKRTDTQYF,TGTGCCAGCAGCCTCCCCTACGACTCTGCGGGGGACGATTATAAACGCACAGATACGCAGTATTTT,TRBD2,TRBJ2-3,NA,TRBV11-2
CSARKQFSREQFF,TGCAGTGCTAGGAAACAGTTTAGCAGGGAGCAGTTCTTC,NA,TRBJ2-1,once,TRBV20-1